This TCR beta chain was obtained from a study of T-cell memory formation after mild COVID-19. Germline CDR1 is KGHSY and CDR2 is FQNENV. The V end lost 0 bases, the J end lost 11 bases, and 17 bases lay between the germline ends. CDR3 length: 15 amino acids. There are a few counts of this clonotype. TCRdb ran MiXCR on the 5' RACE reads and lists one entry per CDR3 protein. The sample lists about 430,000 distinct CDR3 sequences; 24% were seen once. The material sequenced was PBMCs or a T cell subset sorted from them (not recorded which). V is TRBV16 and J is TRBJ1-5; D ambiguous. This receptor was obtained from an adult woman who had mild COVID-19 (a few samples of this study predate the infection). Cell type and time point are not known. CDR3 region: CASSQSRTVNGAQHF. The CDR3 coding sequence is TGTGCCAGCAGCCAATCGAGAACGGTCAATGGGGCCCAGCATTTT.